Listed here are 5 T cell receptor beta chains from one sample, sequenced in a study of cytomegalovirus exposure and HLA in healthy donors. Primers for the PCR totalled 60 Vbeta and 13 Jbeta. Generated by immunoSEQ multiplex PCR, the TCRdb table keeps only in-frame clones and is missing some. The sample has approximately 150,000 clones, 65% to 80% seen once. Material for sequencing was PBMCs. These receptors were taken from a male donor in good health and CMV-seronegative.

This rearrangement joins TRBV13 to TRBJ1-1; TRBD1 agrees at 11 bases. CDR1 is PRHDT, CDR2 FYEKMQ, per germline (reference sequence). This CDR3 spans 17 amino acids. J was trimmed by 4 bases and V by 5 bases; bases with no gene match: 12. The CDR3 DNA sequence: TGTGCCAGCAGCCGCGTCCCGGGACAGGGGGGGGGCACTGAAGCTTTCTTT. It is translated as CASSRVPGQGGGTEAFF.

CDR3 coding DNA: TGTGCCAGCTCACCACCGACCGGGAATACCGCCGGAAACACCATATATTTT. It specifies CASSPPTGNTAGNTIYF. The chain has TRBV18 and TRBJ1-3; D gene ambiguous. Germline values: CDR1 KGHSH, CDR2 LQKENI. With 0 bases removed from V and 4 bases from J, the gap between germline ends came to 16 bases. The length of the CDR3 is 17 residues.

The chain uses TRBV18 and TRBJ2-5; perhaps TRBD1 as D (5 bases). Trimming removed 8 bases at V and 1 base at J, with 8 bases between. Germline V gene sequence: CDR1 KGHSH, CDR2 LQKENI. This CDR3 contains 12 residues. CDR3 sequence (DNA): TGTGCCAGCAATCAGGGCCAAGAGACCCAGTACTTC. This sequence encodes CASNQGQETQYF.

V and J are TRBV5-6 and TRBJ2-2; D gene uncertain. The CDR3 length is 12 residues. CDR1 is SGHDT and CDR2 is YYEEEE in the germline V gene. V was shortened by 4 bases and J by 6 bases, with 7 bases between the two germline ends. Here the CDR3 reads CASSILAGELFF. Here the CDR3 DNA reads TGTGCCAGCAGCATCCTCGCCGGGGAGCTGTTTTTT.

This clone has just a few counts. The chain has TRBV5-6 and TRBJ1-5; 7 bases line up with TRBD1. The CDR3 runs to 13 residues. CDR1 and CDR2 from the germline V gene are SGHDT and YYEEEE. V was pared by 0 bases and J by 9 bases, with 3 bases of the junction left unmatched. Written as DNA, the CDR3 is TGTGCCAGCAGCTTGGTGGGACAGAGGCCCCAGCATTTT. It is translated as CASSLVGQRPQHF.